Listed below are T cell receptor beta chains from one sample, sequenced in a study of cytomegalovirus exposure and HLA in healthy donors. The repertoire was sequenced with immunoSEQ multiplex PCR; TCRdb's copy has only in-frame clones and lacks some. The table has fewer than 200,000 clones, less than 85% seen once. The sample taken for sequencing was PBMCs. Source of these receptors: a male donor in good health and CMV-seronegative. Each CDR3 is given with its conserved first and last residue. The D gene is left open where the match is weak. A clone size is listed for some rows: how often the clone was seen (once, few, many), or a class if it is expanded.

abundance | d_gene | j_gene | v_gene | CDR3aa | CDR3nt
- | - | TRBJ1-6 | TRBV6-1 | CASSETYRGNSPLHF | TGTGCCAGCAGTGAAACCTACCGAGGGAATTCACCCCTCCACTTT
- | - | TRBJ2-2 | TRBV9 | CASSVGGEITGELFF | TGTGCCAGCAGCGTAGGCGGGGAGATCACCGGGGAGCTGTTTTTT
- | TRBD2 | TRBJ2-3 | TRBV7-9 | CASRAGAGDTQYF | TGTGCCTCCAGAGCGGGAGCAGGAGATACGCAGTATTTT
- | TRBD2 | TRBJ2-7 | TRBV5-4 | CATQLGGVAGGRGGEQYF | TGTGCCACCCAGCTTGGGGGGGTAGCGGGGGGCCGGGGCGGGGAGCAGTACTTC
- | TRBD1 | TRBJ2-4 | TRBV11-1 | CASSLGYRNTGDLNIQYF | TGTGCCAGCAGCTTAGGATATCGAAATACAGGGGACCTAAACATTCAGTACTTC
- | TRBD1 | TRBJ1-1 | TRBV5-6 | CASSLGQGRAANMNTEAFF | TGTGCCAGCAGCTTGGGACAGGGGCGGGCCGCTAACATGAACACTGAAGCTTTCTTT
few | TRBD2 | TRBJ2-2 | TRBV19 | CASSIPGLAGMGPSTGELFF | TGTGCCAGTAGTATCCCCGGACTAGCGGGAATGGGTCCGAGCACCGGGGAGCTGTTTTTT
few | TRBD1 | TRBJ2-7 | TRBV7-9 | CSSSLGYRQGDEQYF | TGTTCCAGCAGCTTAGGTTATCGACAGGGGGACGAGCAGTACTTC
- | - | TRBJ2-1 | TRBV7-9 | CASSPSSYNEQFF | TGTGCCAGCAGCCCGTCCTCCTACAATGAGCAGTTCTTC
- | - | TRBJ2-7 | TRBV7-2 | CASARVAGPYEQYF | TGTGCCAGCGCCCGCGTGGCAGGGCCCTACGAGCAGTACTTC
- | TRBD2 | TRBJ2-5 | TRBV6-1 | CASSDNFGEGETQYF | TGTGCCAGCAGTGATAATTTCGGGGAGGGGGAGACCCAGTACTTC
- | - | TRBJ1-2 | TRBV5-1 | CASSLDRDYGYTF | TGCGCCAGCAGCTTGGACAGGGACTATGGCTACACCTTC
- | TRBD1 | TRBJ1-2 | TRBV5-8 | CASRYRKSFVGTGGSRGYTF | TGTGCCAGCAGATATCGGAAGTCGTTCGTCGGGACAGGGGGTTCTCGGGGCTACACCTTC
- | TRBD2 | TRBJ2-7 | TRBV4-3 | CASSQEGLASFYEQYF | TGCGCCAGCAGCCAAGAGGGACTAGCGAGCTTCTACGAGCAGTACTTC
- | - | TRBJ2-7 | TRBV6-6 | CASSYDSSYEQYF | TGTGCCAGCAGTTACGACAGCTCCTACGAGCAGTACTTC
- | TRBD1 | TRBJ1-5 | TRBV10-3 | CAISEATGGNQPQHF | TGTGCCATCAGTGAAGCCACAGGGGGCAATCAGCCCCAGCATTTT
- | - | TRBJ2-7 | TRBV7-4 | CASSLVRRDISYEQYF | TGTGCCAGCAGCTTAGTTAGGCGGGATATTTCCTACGAGCAGTACTTC
once | TRBD1 | TRBJ2-1 | TRBV30 | CAWVGTGVSPNEQFF | TGTGCCTGGGTAGGGACAGGGGTTTCTCCCAATGAGCAGTTCTTC
- | - | TRBJ2-1 | TRBV5-1 | CASSLGAGASYNEQFF | TGCGCCAGCAGCCTGGGCGCGGGGGCCTCCTACAATGAGCAGTTCTTC
- | TRBD2 | TRBJ2-7 | TRBV10-3 | CAISKGLAESYEQYF | TGTGCCATCAGTAAGGGACTAGCGGAATCCTACGAGCAGTACTTC
- | TRBD1 | TRBJ1-1 | TRBV27 | CASSSDPDRGRRWLLF | TGTGCCAGCAGCTCGGATCCTGACAGGGGACGGCGTTGGCTACTCTTT
- | TRBD1 | TRBJ2-7 | TRBV28 | CASSIGQGGSYEQYF | TGTGCCAGCAGTATCGGACAGGGAGGCTCCTACGAGCAGTACTTC
- | - | TRBJ1-1 | TRBV19 | CAVLEAPPFQGNTEAFF | TGTGCCGTTCTTGAGGCCCCACCCTTCCAGGGGAACACTGAAGCTTTCTTT
- | - | TRBJ1-1 | TRBV19 | CASSTGATEAFF | TGTGCCAGTAGTACAGGGGCCACTGAAGCTTTCTTT
few | - | TRBJ2-6 | TRBV4-3 | CASSQVSGTGANVLTF | TGCGCCAGCAGCCAAGTGTCAGGGACTGGGGCCAACGTCCTGACTTTC
- | TRBD2 | TRBJ2-1 | TRBV7-3 | CASSRTSGDYNEQFF | TGTGCCAGCAGCCGGACTAGCGGAGACTACAATGAGCAGTTCTTC
few | - | TRBJ2-1 | TRBV14 | CASSPANSYNEQFF | TGTGCCAGCAGCCCCGCGAACTCCTACAATGAGCAGTTCTTC
- | TRBD2 | TRBJ2-1 | TRBV27 | CASSLTAGGPYNEQFF | TGTGCCAGCAGTTTGACGGCGGGAGGGCCGTACAATGAGCAGTTCTTC
once | - | TRBJ2-7 | TRBV7-2 | CASSLRGGGVEQYF | TGTGCCAGCAGCTTACGGGGTGGAGGAGTCGAGCAGTACTTC
once | - | TRBJ1-5 | TRBV19 | CASRGNPENQPQHF | TGTGCCAGCCGCGGGAACCCTGAGAATCAGCCCCAGCATTTT
- | TRBD1 | TRBJ1-6 | TRBV5-8 | CASSSRDRIRNLHF | TGTGCTAGCAGCTCCCGGGACAGGATCCGGAACCTCCACTTT